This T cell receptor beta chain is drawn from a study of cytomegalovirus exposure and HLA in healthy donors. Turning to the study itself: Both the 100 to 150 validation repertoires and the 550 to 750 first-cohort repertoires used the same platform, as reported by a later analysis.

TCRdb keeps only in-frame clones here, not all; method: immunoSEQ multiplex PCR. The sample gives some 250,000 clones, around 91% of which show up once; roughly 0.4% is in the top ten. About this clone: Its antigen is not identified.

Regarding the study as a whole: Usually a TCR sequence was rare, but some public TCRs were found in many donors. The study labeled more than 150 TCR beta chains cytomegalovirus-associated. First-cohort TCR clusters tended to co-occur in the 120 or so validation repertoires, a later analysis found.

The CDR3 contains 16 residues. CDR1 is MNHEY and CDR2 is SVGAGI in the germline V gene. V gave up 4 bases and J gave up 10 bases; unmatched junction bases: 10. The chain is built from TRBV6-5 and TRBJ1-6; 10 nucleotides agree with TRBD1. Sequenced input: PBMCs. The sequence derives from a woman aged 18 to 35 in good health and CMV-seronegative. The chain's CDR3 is CASSFTPGTGDSPLHF. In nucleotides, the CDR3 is TGTGCCAGCAGTTTCACCCCCGGGACAGGGGACTCACCCCTCCACTTT.